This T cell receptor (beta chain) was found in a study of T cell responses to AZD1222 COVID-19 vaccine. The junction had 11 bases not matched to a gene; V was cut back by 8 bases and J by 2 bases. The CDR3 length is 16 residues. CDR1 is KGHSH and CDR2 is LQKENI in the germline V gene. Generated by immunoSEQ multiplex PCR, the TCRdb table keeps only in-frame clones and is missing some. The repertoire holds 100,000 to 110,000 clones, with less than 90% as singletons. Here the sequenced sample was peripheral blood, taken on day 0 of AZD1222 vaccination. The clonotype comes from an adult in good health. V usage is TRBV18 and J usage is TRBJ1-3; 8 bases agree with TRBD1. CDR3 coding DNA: TGTGCCAGCCCCCGGGGGACAGGTCCCACTGGAAACACCATATATTTT. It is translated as CASPRGTGPTGNTIYF.